This is a list of T cell receptor beta chains from one sample in a study of blood T cell repertoires in COVID-19. Some clones are missing from TCRdb's copy, which holds only in-frame ones; the method was immunoSEQ multiplex PCR. In the table there are under 85,000 clones, more than 75% of which are singletons. Sequencing was done on a sample of peripheral blood. These receptors all stem from a human donor in a cohort sampled during active COVID-19. The CDR3 runs from the conserved cysteine through the conserved F or W. A D gene is named only where the DNA matches it firmly. Size values are once, few and many counts, or a class for expanded clones, and some rows have none.

D gene: -
J gene: TRBJ1-5
V gene: TRBV7-6
clone size: few
CDR3 protein: CASSLGVDQPQHF
CDR3 DNA: TGTGCCAGCTCTCTCGGGGTAGATCAGCCCCAGCATTTT

D gene: -
J gene: TRBJ1-1
V gene: TRBV18
clone size: -
CDR3 protein: CASSPFPGAGNTEAFF
CDR3 DNA: TGTGCCAGCTCACCATTCCCAGGGGCGGGGAACACTGAAGCTTTCTTT

D gene: TRBD2
J gene: TRBJ2-7
V gene: TRBV5-1
clone size: -
CDR3 protein: CASSLGASGGLNYEQYF
CDR3 DNA: TGCGCCAGCAGCTTGGGTGCTAGCGGGGGACTTAACTACGAGCAGTACTTC

D gene: -
J gene: TRBJ1-2
V gene: TRBV5-1
clone size: -
CDR3 protein: CASSLGEAYGYTF
CDR3 DNA: TGCGCCAGCAGCTTGGGCGAGGCCTATGGCTACACCTTC

D gene: TRBD2
J gene: TRBJ2-1
V gene: TRBV12-5
clone size: -
CDR3 protein: CASGLVLAGDYNEQFF
CDR3 DNA: TGTGCTAGTGGTTTGGTGCTAGCGGGGGATTACAATGAGCAGTTCTTC

D gene: TRBD1
J gene: TRBJ1-6
V gene: TRBV7-8
clone size: few
CDR3 protein: CASSPTRTGGASYNSPLHF
CDR3 DNA: TGTGCCAGCAGCCCTACCCGGACAGGGGGCGCTTCCTATAATTCACCCCTCCACTTT

D gene: -
J gene: TRBJ1-1
V gene: TRBV6-5
clone size: -
CDR3 protein: CASGGQGTEAFF
CDR3 DNA: TGCGCCTCGGGGGGGCAAGGTACTGAAGCTTTCTTT

D gene: TRBD1
J gene: TRBJ2-1
V gene: TRBV9
clone size: few
CDR3 protein: CASSGTGLNEQFF
CDR3 DNA: TGTGCCAGCAGCGGGACAGGACTCAATGAGCAGTTCTTC

D gene: -
J gene: TRBJ1-5
V gene: TRBV6-1
clone size: -
CDR3 protein: CASSEGSGGYQPQHF
CDR3 DNA: TGTGCCAGCAGTGAAGGTTCTGGAGGGTATCAGCCCCAGCATTTT

D gene: TRBD2
J gene: TRBJ2-3
V gene: TRBV11-1
clone size: -
CDR3 protein: CASQRGNPDTQYF
CDR3 DNA: TGTGCCAGTCAGCGGGGGAACCCAGATACGCAGTATTTT

D gene: -
J gene: TRBJ2-1
V gene: TRBV13
clone size: -
CDR3 protein: CASSLGRVNEQFF
CDR3 DNA: TGTGCCAGCAGCTTAGGCAGGGTAAATGAGCAGTTCTTC

D gene: TRBD2
J gene: TRBJ2-1
V gene: TRBV5-1
clone size: -
CDR3 protein: CASSGRTSGGYNEQFF
CDR3 DNA: TGCGCCAGCAGTGGAAGGACTAGCGGGGGGTACAATGAGCAGTTCTTC

D gene: TRBD1
J gene: TRBJ2-1
V gene: TRBV5-1
clone size: -
CDR3 protein: CASRLIGQGGNEQFF
CDR3 DNA: TGCGCCAGCAGGCTCATCGGACAGGGGGGGAATGAGCAGTTCTTC

D gene: TRBD1
J gene: TRBJ2-5
V gene: TRBV7-7
clone size: once
CDR3 protein: CASSLDRTGGETQYF
CDR3 DNA: TGTGCCAGCAGCTTAGACCGGACAGGAGGCGAGACCCAGTACTTC

D gene: -
J gene: TRBJ2-7
V gene: TRBV7-2
clone size: -
CDR3 protein: CASSLEGTLYEQYF
CDR3 DNA: TGTGCCAGCAGCTTAGAGGGGACACTCTACGAGCAGTACTTC

D gene: TRBD1
J gene: TRBJ1-1
V gene: TRBV5-4
clone size: -
CDR3 protein: CASSLDRVLYTEAFF
CDR3 DNA: TGTGCCAGCAGCCTAGACAGGGTGCTTTACACTGAAGCTTTCTTT

D gene: -
J gene: TRBJ2-1
V gene: TRBV10-3
clone size: -
CDR3 protein: CAISESGGDLYNEQFF
CDR3 DNA: TGTGCCATCAGTGAGTCCGGGGGAGACTTGTACAATGAGCAGTTCTTC

D gene: TRBD2
J gene: TRBJ2-3
V gene: TRBV2
clone size: once
CDR3 protein: CASGQRGAGDTQYF
CDR3 DNA: TGTGCCAGCGGCCAGCGGGGGGCAGGAGATACGCAGTATTTT

D gene: -
J gene: TRBJ1-2
V gene: TRBV18
clone size: -
CDR3 protein: CASSPTGQTSNYGYTF
CDR3 DNA: TGTGCCAGCTCTCCAACCGGACAGACTTCTAACTATGGCTACACCTTC

D gene: -
J gene: TRBJ2-5
V gene: TRBV4-1
clone size: -
CDR3 protein: CASSQDNLETQYF
CDR3 DNA: TGCGCCAGCAGCCAAGATAATTTGGAGACCCAGTACTTC

D gene: -
J gene: TRBJ2-3
V gene: TRBV10-3
clone size: -
CDR3 protein: CAISGHGGVNGDTQYF
CDR3 DNA: TGTGCCATCAGTGGGCATGGCGGGGTCAATGGAGATACGCAGTATTTT

D gene: TRBD1
J gene: TRBJ1-2
V gene: TRBV2
clone size: once
CDR3 protein: CASTAGQGYGYTF
CDR3 DNA: TGTGCCAGCACCGCGGGACAGGGGTATGGCTACACCTTC

D gene: TRBD1
J gene: TRBJ1-6
V gene: TRBV28
clone size: -
CDR3 protein: CASSFAGGRTSSYNSPLHF
CDR3 DNA: TGTGCCAGCAGTTTCGCAGGGGGCAGGACAAGCTCCTATAATTCACCCCTCCACTTT

D gene: TRBD2
J gene: TRBJ2-1
V gene: TRBV7-8
clone size: -
CDR3 protein: CASSLGLAGATSYNEQFF
CDR3 DNA: TGTGCCAGCAGCTTAGGGCTAGCGGGGGCCACCTCCTACAATGAGCAGTTCTTC

D gene: TRBD2
J gene: TRBJ2-3
V gene: TRBV5-1
clone size: -
CDR3 protein: CASSLAHSGGLTDTQYF
CDR3 DNA: TGCGCCAGCAGCTTGGCCCATAGCGGGGGGTTAACAGATACGCAGTATTTT

D gene: -
J gene: TRBJ2-3
V gene: TRBV5-1
clone size: -
CDR3 protein: CASSLEAAGTDTQYF
CDR3 DNA: TGCGCCAGCAGCTTGGAAGCGGCCGGCACAGATACGCAGTATTTT

D gene: -
J gene: TRBJ2-7
V gene: TRBV6-1
clone size: -
CDR3 protein: CASSEAGQSYEQYF
CDR3 DNA: TGTGCCAGCAGTGAAGCGGGGCAGTCCTACGAGCAGTACTTC

D gene: TRBD2
J gene: TRBJ2-1
V gene: TRBV27
clone size: -
CDR3 protein: CASSFLTSGGFSSYNEQFF
CDR3 DNA: TGTGCCAGCAGTTTTCTGACTAGCGGGGGGTTCAGCTCCTACAATGAGCAGTTCTTC

D gene: -
J gene: TRBJ1-4
V gene: TRBV7-8
clone size: -
CDR3 protein: CASSPEPVNEKLFF
CDR3 DNA: TGTGCCAGCAGCCCCGAACCGGTTAATGAAAAACTGTTTTTT

D gene: -
J gene: TRBJ2-3
V gene: TRBV5-8
clone size: -
CDR3 protein: CASTLDRGSDTQYF
CDR3 DNA: TGTGCCAGCACCCTGGATAGGGGGTCAGATACGCAGTATTTT

D gene: TRBD1
J gene: TRBJ2-1
V gene: TRBV7-9
clone size: -
CDR3 protein: CASSLEWTGGYNEQFF
CDR3 DNA: TGTGCCAGCAGCTTAGAATGGACAGGGGGGTACAATGAGCAGTTCTTC

D gene: -
J gene: TRBJ2-1
V gene: TRBV10-3
clone size: -
CDR3 protein: CAISGEFSYNEQFF
CDR3 DNA: TGTGCCATCAGTGGAGAGTTCTCCTACAATGAGCAGTTCTTC

D gene: TRBD1
J gene: TRBJ1-2
V gene: TRBV19
clone size: -
CDR3 protein: CASTAPGQGNYGYTF
CDR3 DNA: TGTGCCAGTACAGCACCGGGACAGGGGAACTATGGCTACACCTTC

D gene: TRBD2
J gene: TRBJ2-5
V gene: TRBV11-2
clone size: -
CDR3 protein: CASSFLGRGGETQYF
CDR3 DNA: TGTGCCAGCAGCTTCCTAGGACGGGGGGGCGAGACCCAGTACTTC

D gene: TRBD2
J gene: TRBJ2-1
V gene: TRBV5-1
clone size: -
CDR3 protein: CASSPAAGGLVNEQFF
CDR3 DNA: TGCGCCAGCAGCCCGGCAGCGGGGGGGCTTGTCAATGAGCAGTTCTTC

D gene: TRBD1
J gene: TRBJ1-4
V gene: TRBV5-6
clone size: once
CDR3 protein: CASSLGVWTGGEKLFF
CDR3 DNA: TGTGCCAGCAGCTTAGGCGTTTGGACAGGGGGCGAAAAACTGTTTTTT

D gene: TRBD1
J gene: TRBJ2-3
V gene: TRBV27
clone size: -
CDR3 protein: CASSPRTGRDTQYF
CDR3 DNA: TGTGCCAGCAGCCCAAGGACAGGGCGAGATACGCAGTATTTT

D gene: -
J gene: TRBJ1-2
V gene: TRBV5-4
clone size: -
CDR3 protein: CASSSPGLPRGYTF
CDR3 DNA: TGTGCCAGCAGCTCGCCGGGACTGCCCCGCGGCTACACCTTC

D gene: TRBD1
J gene: TRBJ1-1
V gene: TRBV2
clone size: -
CDR3 protein: CASSENRGHEAFF
CDR3 DNA: TGTGCCAGCAGTGAAAACAGGGGGCATGAAGCTTTCTTT

D gene: TRBD1
J gene: TRBJ2-7
V gene: TRBV25-1
clone size: once
CDR3 protein: CASTKQGGKYEQYF
CDR3 DNA: TGTGCCAGCACCAAACAGGGGGGAAAGTACGAGCAGTACTTC

D gene: TRBD1
J gene: TRBJ1-2
V gene: TRBV2
clone size: -
CDR3 protein: CASRVQGRNYGYTF
CDR3 DNA: TGTGCCAGCAGGGTACAGGGGCGTAACTATGGCTACACCTTC

D gene: -
J gene: TRBJ2-6
V gene: TRBV30
clone size: -
CDR3 protein: CAWKGDTHSGANVLTF
CDR3 DNA: TGTGCCTGGAAGGGGGACACCCACTCTGGGGCCAACGTCCTGACTTTC

D gene: -
J gene: TRBJ2-3
V gene: TRBV6-2/TRBV6-3
clone size: -
CDR3 protein: CASSYSAGADTQYF
CDR3 DNA: TGTGCCAGCAGTTACTCGGCGGGCGCAGATACGCAGTATTTT

D gene: TRBD1
J gene: TRBJ1-2
V gene: TRBV5-4
clone size: -
CDR3 protein: CASSLPNRGRDGYTF
CDR3 DNA: TGTGCCAGCAGCTTGCCTAACAGGGGGCGCGATGGCTACACCTTC

D gene: -
J gene: TRBJ1-1
V gene: TRBV11-1
clone size: -
CDR3 protein: CASSYRLNTEAFF
CDR3 DNA: TGTGCCAGCAGTTACAGACTGAACACTGAAGCTTTCTTT

D gene: -
J gene: TRBJ2-7
V gene: TRBV12-3/TRBV12-4
clone size: -
CDR3 protein: CASSLGGVQYF
CDR3 DNA: TGTGCCAGCAGTTTAGGGGGGGTGCAGTACTTC

D gene: -
J gene: TRBJ2-6
V gene: TRBV27
clone size: -
CDR3 protein: CASSFIDSSGANVLTF
CDR3 DNA: TGTGCCAGCAGTTTCATAGATAGCTCTGGGGCCAACGTCCTGACTTTC

D gene: TRBD1
J gene: TRBJ1-1
V gene: TRBV11-1
clone size: -
CDR3 protein: CASSSGTGIHTEAFF
CDR3 DNA: TGTGCCAGCAGCTCTGGGACAGGGATACACACTGAAGCTTTCTTT

D gene: -
J gene: TRBJ2-3
V gene: TRBV11-2
clone size: -
CDR3 protein: CASSSGQKQYF
CDR3 DNA: TGTGCCAGCAGCTCCGGACAGAAGCAGTATTTT

D gene: TRBD1
J gene: TRBJ1-2
V gene: TRBV19
clone size: once
CDR3 protein: CASSTRTGGNYGYTF
CDR3 DNA: TGTGCCAGTAGTACGCGGACAGGGGGAAACTATGGCTACACCTTC

D gene: TRBD1
J gene: TRBJ1-6
V gene: TRBV12-3/TRBV12-4
clone size: -
CDR3 protein: CASSYRGGSPLHF
CDR3 DNA: TGTGCCAGCAGTTACAGGGGTGGATCACCCCTCCACTTT

D gene: -
J gene: TRBJ1-5
V gene: TRBV7-8
clone size: few
CDR3 protein: CASSAGLGSNQPQHF
CDR3 DNA: TGTGCCAGCAGCGCGGGCCTTGGGAGCAATCAGCCCCAGCATTTT

D gene: -
J gene: TRBJ1-1
V gene: TRBV3-1/TRBV3-2
clone size: -
CDR3 protein: CASSQDPTAEAFF
CDR3 DNA: TGTGCCAGCAGCCAAGATCCCACGGCTGAAGCTTTCTTT

D gene: TRBD1
J gene: TRBJ2-1
V gene: TRBV5-1
clone size: -
CDR3 protein: CASSFGRSGTGASSEQFF
CDR3 DNA: TGCGCCAGCAGCTTTGGGAGGTCAGGGACAGGGGCGTCGAGTGAGCAGTTCTTC

D gene: TRBD2
J gene: TRBJ2-3
V gene: TRBV6-1
clone size: -
CDR3 protein: CASSEAQNGGTDTQYF
CDR3 DNA: TGTGCCAGCAGTGAAGCGCAGAACGGGGGGACGGATACGCAGTATTTT